These 2 T cell receptor beta chains were all obtained from the same sample, sequenced in a study of T cell changes during pregnancy in multiple sclerosis. The repertoire was sequenced with immunoSEQ multiplex PCR; TCRdb's copy has only in-frame clones and lacks some. The table includes around 34,000 clones, approximately 87% detected once. Specimen: CD8+ T cells from peripheral blood mononuclear cells, collected after pregnancy. These receptors originate from a female donor with multiple sclerosis, enrolled in a pregnancy study.

V usage is TRBV7-9 and J usage is TRBJ1-1; tentatively, D is TRBD1 (5 bases). The V gene's germline CDR1 is SEHNR and CDR2 FQNEAQ (reference sequence). The CDR3 is 16 amino acids. The ends were cut back, 4 bases at V and 3 bases at J, with 18 bases in the middle. The CDR3 DNA is TGTGCCAGCAGCTCCTCCGACGGCAGGGAGGACACTGAAGCTTTCTTT. Its translation: CASSSSDGREDTEAFF.

This chain uses TRBV13 with TRBJ1-5, with 7 bases matching TRBD1. The CDR3 length is 15 residues. The V and J ends lost 2 bases and 2 bases, in that order; junction bases with no gene match: 3. Per the germline V gene, CDR1 is PRHDT and CDR2 is FYEKMQ (reference sequence). The CDR3 loop reads CASSLNRGGNQPQHF. The DNA of the CDR3 is TGTGCCAGCAGCTTAAACAGGGGTGGCAATCAGCCCCAGCATTTT. Full variable domain (outside the CDR3, taken from reference TRBV13 and TRBJ1-5): AAGVIQSPRHLIKEKRETATLKCYPIPRHDTVYWYQQGPGQDPQFLISFYEKMQSDKGSIPDRFSAQQFSDYHSELNMSSLELGDSALYFCASSLNRGGNQPQHFGDGTRLSIL.